Included here is one TCR beta chain sequence, with context. This clone was detected a few times. Its specific antigen is unknown. There are no base qualities to consult, and no much larger clone falls within one base. These data originate in a study of radiation and T cells in renal cell carcinoma (dated by TCRdb to 2020 to 2021). Concerning the study at large: In total, 50 to 60 samples, comprising some 25 tumors and about 27 peripheral blood samples, were subjected to TCR beta sequencing. The final blood draw was performed at 4 weeks after radiation, at the same time as nephrectomy. In the approximately 57 samples combined, some 4 million unique CDR3 nucleotide sequences were found, encoding approximately 2,900,000 unique CDR3 amino acid sequences. The full study reports these points: Blood repertoire dynamics were not followed beyond 4 weeks after treatment. Because pretreatment tumor biopsies were not available, the study could not determine whether clonotypes were already present within the tumor at baseline. An increase in top tumor clonotypes in blood was observed from baseline to 2 weeks post-radiation, followed by contraction by 4 weeks, which was taken to suggest transient expansion of tumor-resident clones. With a single-armed trial design, the study had no way to address how radiation dose or scheduling affects the TCR repertoire.

The CDR3 goes from the cysteine to the phenylalanine over 13 residues. Of the read, only the CDR3 DNA is kept; its 39 bases are in frame from base 1. The germline V gene encodes CDR1 MGHDK and CDR2 SYGVNS. V and J are truncated by 8 bases and 2 bases respectively, leaving an intervening sequence of 9 bases. Following the manufacturer's recommendations, the immunoSEQ kit was used to generate TCR beta libraries from genomic DNA. Library preparation used a first multiplex PCR with proprietary primers, then a second PCR adding unique barcodes, with bead cleanups after each round. Each sample batch included a kit-provided positive control reaction and a negative control reaction. The final libraries were assessed on an Agilent 4200 TapeStation D1000 ScreenTape, pooled by volume, and quantified by qPCR. Sequencing was performed on an Illumina NextSeq500 with a MidOutput 150-cycle cartridge, and 156 Read1 and 15 Index1 cycles were run with kit custom primers. The pooled library was loaded at approximately 0.92 pM, and roughly 20% PhiX control was spiked in. Per the original workflow: Vendor-processed data were analyzed in R, and a clonotype was defined as all T cells sharing the same CDR3 nucleotide sequence. For clone abundance analyses, frequencies were normalized to the 10,000 most abundant clones in each sample. Before analysis, public T cell clones were removed, and these numbered fewer than six per sample on average. An abundance difference of at least 32-fold between compartments was the criterion for calling clonotypes tumor-enriched or baseline blood-enriched. Clonotypes expanded or contracted between blood time points were identified with a beta-binomial differential abundance model. The Baroni-Urbani and Buser coefficient was used to measure tumor-blood repertoire similarity, and groups were compared with two-tailed Wilcoxon tests in R. In TCRdb, the immuneACCESS table is reduced to in-frame sequences with V and J assigned. These tables do not hold every clone; where another copy was compared, an unresolved V gene accounts for under half, and the others remain unexplained. Clonal size and the V and J genes are those of that table, whereas D and trimming came from the DNA. The sample includes approximately 65,000 clones, with more than 60% observed a single time. Together, the top ten hold roughly 6.8% of the sample.

The time point label corresponds to: blood 4 weeks post-SBRT, at nephrectomy. Explained via the paper, the treatment or condition label denotes: 15 Gy SBRT to primary tumor, nephrectomy 4 weeks later. The samples were drawn from a clinical trial, where primary renal cell carcinomas were treated with 15 Gy of stereotactic body radiation therapy and then removed by nephrectomy 4 weeks afterward. To follow tumor-enriched clonotypes, peripheral blood was collected serially from radiation-treated patients at baseline and again at 2 weeks and 4 weeks after SBRT. All patients had renal cell carcinoma with clear cell pathology. The QIAamp DNA Blood Mini Kit (Qiagen) was used to prepare genomic DNA for TCR sequencing. The analyses included only samples that passed all quality control checks.

This receptor was identified in a man in his sixties with renal cell carcinoma. The chain is assembled from TRBV25-1 and TRBJ2-2; TRBD1 is possibly the D segment (6 matching bases). Sequencing was performed on blood, taken from a patient whose treatment included radiotherapy and nephrectomy. The DNA sequence is given as TGTGCCAGCCGGACAGTTAACACCGGGGAGCTGTTTTTT. Its product reads: CASRTVNTGELFF.